This T cell receptor (beta chain) was captured by sequencing in a study of T cell responses to AZD1222 COVID-19 vaccine. Overall study findings and caveats: It was only a handful of AZD1222 recipients who were seropositive at baseline.

The method was immunoSEQ multiplex PCR; TCRdb's version includes in-frame clones alone and lacks a portion of them. The repertoire includes fewer than 110,000 clones, roughly 90% of them detected once, and roughly 9% sits in the top ten. Regarding this clone: As yet, its antigen is unknown.

The germline gives CDR1 LNHDA, CDR2 SQIVND (reference sequence). This CDR3 has 14 residues. Trimming took off 4 bases at V and 2 bases at J, with 9 bases between the two ends. The input for sequencing was peripheral blood, taken 28 days after the second AZD1222 dose. The chain is built from TRBV19 and TRBJ2-1, with D perhaps being TRBD1 or TRBD2 (5 bases each). The sequence came from an adult who received the AZD1222 COVID-19 vaccine. The CDR3 nucleotides read TGTGCCAGTAGTAGGCAGGGACCCTACAATGAGCAGTTCTTC. Its protein is CASSRQGPYNEQFF.